The next 28 T cell receptor beta chains were all read from a single sample in a study of T cell repertoires in cytomegalovirus infection. TCRdb independently ran MiXCR on the reads; one entry per CDR3 protein. The sample records approximately 500,000 distinct CDR3 sequences, around 11% being singletons. The sequencing input was PBMCs. These receptors were obtained from a human donor in good health (CMV status not recorded). Some clones in this sample may be carry-over from other donors' samples.

The J gene is TRBJ2-3, the V gene TRBV27, with 9 bases that match TRBD2. The germline CDR1 and CDR2 sequences are MNHEY and SMNVEV (reference sequence). This CDR3 region has 17 residues. Trimming cost V 2 bases and J 3 bases; bases outside gene matches: 9. CDR3 nucleotides: TGTGCCAGCAGTTTAAAAGGCGCGGGGGGGCGTACAGATACGCAGTATTTT. Translation: CASSLKGAGGRTDTQYF.

The rearrangement joins TRBV20-1 to TRBJ2-3; 7 nucleotides match TRBD2. The CDR3 is 16 amino acids. After removal of 3 bases from V and 2 bases from J, the junction contained 11 bases not matched to a gene. The germline V gene has CDR1 DFQATT and CDR2 SNEGSKA (reference sequence). The DNA for the CDR3 is TGCAGTGCTAGGGGCGTAGTAGCGGGTCTCACAGATACGCAGTATTTT. Translated: CSARGVVAGLTDTQYF.

V is TRBV5-4 and J is TRBJ1-3; TRBD1 might be the D (6 bases). V lost 4 bases and J lost 4, with 18 bases in between. This CDR3 region has 16 residues. Germline CDR1 is SGHNT and CDR2 is YYREEE (reference sequence). DNA of the CDR3: TGTGCCAGCAGCATGGACAGCAGTATGCCCGGAAACACCATATATTTT. It is translated as CASSMDSSMPGNTIYF.

This clonotype was seen a handful of times. The genes are TRBV20-1 and TRBJ2-7; D uncertain. Germline V gene lookup returns CDR1 DFQATT and CDR2 SNEGSKA (reference sequence). V lost 3 bases and J 3 bases, leaving 18 bases between the germline ends. The CDR3 sequence is 15 residues long. The CDR3 DNA sequence: TGCAGTGCTAGCAACCCGGGCCCAAACCTCTACGAGCAGTACTTC. Its translation: CSASNPGPNLYEQYF.

For the CDR3, the DNA is TGCGCCAGCAGCTTGGAGGGGGCCACCATGAACACTGAAGCTTTCTTT. It yields the protein CASSLEGATMNTEAFF. The J gene is TRBJ1-1, the V gene TRBV5-1; TRBD1 agrees at 7 bases. The ends lost 0 bases at V and 0 bases at J; junction bases unmatched: 5. This CDR3 is 16 amino acids long. Germline CDR1 reads SGHRS; CDR2 reads YFSETQ.

This clonotype appeared a few times. The chain has TRBV19 and TRBJ1-5; 10 bases align to TRBD1. The CDR3 contains 13 residues. Trimming at V came to 9 bases and at J to 9 bases, leaving 8 bases not matched to a gene. Germline V gene sequence: CDR1 LNHDA, CDR2 SQIVND (reference sequence). The CDR3 coding sequence is TGTGCCAGCACCGGGACAGGGGCGTTGCCCCAGCATTTT. This translates into CASTGTGALPQHF.

This clonotype came up many times. This chain links TRBV24-1 with TRBJ2-3, with TRBD1 matching 7 bases. From germline, CDR1 is KGHDR and CDR2 SFDVKD. Unmatched junction bases numbered 11, after V lost 9 bases and J lost 0 bases. The CDR3 length is 16 residues. The CDR3 sequence is CATVGRPGQSTDTQYF. CDR3 nucleotide sequence: TGTGCCACCGTCGGCCGGCCGGGACAGAGCACAGATACGCAGTATTTT.

This clonotype was seen a handful of times. The J gene is TRBJ2-5, the V gene TRBV27; D may be TRBD2 (6 bases). CDR1 and CDR2 from the germline V gene are MNHEY and SMNVEV (reference sequence). The CDR3 extends over 15 amino acids. Between the trimmed V and J ends, which lost 5 bases and 4 bases, there was a span of 17 bases. CDR3 in amino acids: CASSLRVAVVETQYF. The DNA for the CDR3 is TGTGCCAGCAGTCTCAGGGTAGCGGTGGTAGAGACCCAGTACTTC.

This clonotype was detected many times. The chain uses TRBV7-3 and TRBJ2-3; no definite D call. Germline V gives CDR1 SGHTA, CDR2 FQGTGA. This CDR3 region has 13 residues. V shed 1 base and J shed 9 bases, with 11 bases lying between them. DNA of the CDR3: TGTGCCAGCAGCTTAAACCCCGTAATGACGCAGTATTTT. It is translated as CASSLNPVMTQYF.

V and J are TRBV20-1 and TRBJ1-1; D may be TRBD1 (5 bases). Trimming stripped 6 bases from V and 0 bases from J, with 20 bases between. The CDR3 has 16 residues. Germline CDR1 and CDR2: DFQATT and SNEGSKA (reference sequence). In DNA form, the CDR3 reads TGCAGTGCAGAGGGGTCGAAAGGACCCATGAACACTGAAGCTTTCTTT. Translating it yields CSAEGSKGPMNTEAFF.

The chain recombines TRBV29-1 with TRBJ2-3; possibly TRBD1 for D (6 bases). V was shortened by 7 bases and J by 1 base, with 15 bases between the two germline ends. This CDR3 has 14 residues. Germline V gives CDR1 SQVTM, CDR2 ANQGSEA. The DNA of the CDR3 is TGCAGCGCCCTGACAGGACTGGGCACAGATACGCAGTATTTT. This gives the protein CSALTGLGTDTQYF.

At least ten counts were recorded for this clonotype. This rearrangement joins TRBV12-3 or TRBV12-4 to TRBJ1-1; D is perhaps TRBD1 (5 bases). The CDR3 length is 13 residues. V dropped 6 bases and J dropped 10 bases, with 18 bases sitting between them. The CDR3: CASSNRDARRAFF. The CDR3 DNA sequence: TGTGCCAGCAGCAATCGGGACGCTCGGCGAGCTTTCTTT.

This clonotype showed up many times. This chain connects TRBV6-1 to TRBJ1-5; 7 bases line up with TRBD1. The CDR3 is 15 amino acids. Germline CDR1 is MNHNS and CDR2 is SASEGT. The V gene end was trimmed by 2 bases and the J gene end by 5 bases; junction bases not matched to a gene: 6. The CDR3 DNA reads TGTGCCAGCAGTGAAAGGGGGACAGCGTATCAGCCCCAGCATTTT. Its protein is CASSERGTAYQPQHF.

This clonotype has ten or more counts. The chain couples TRBV12-3 or TRBV12-4 to TRBJ1-3; D is uncertain. Trimming pared 3 bases from V and 0 bases from J, leaving 9 bases between. The CDR3 is made up of 15 amino acids. CDR3 sequence: CASSFRNPSGNTIYF. The CDR3 DNA sequence: TGTGCCAGCAGTTTTCGCAACCCCTCTGGAAACACCATATATTTT.

This clonotype was observed many times. The CDR3 nucleotides are TGCAGTGCGCCCGGACAGGGGGCGAGTCAGCCCCAGCATTTT. Encoded protein: CSAPGQGASQPQHF. The V gene is TRBV20-1, the J gene TRBJ1-5, with 11 bases that match TRBD1. J lost 6 bases, V lost 6 bases, and 7 bases had no gene match. CDR1 is DFQATT, CDR2 SNEGSKA, per germline (reference sequence). The CDR3 loop spans 14 amino acids.

This clonotype appeared a few times. This rearrangement joins TRBV20-1 to TRBJ1-6; weak D call: TRBD1 (5 bases). In germline, CDR1 is DFQATT, CDR2 SNEGSKA (reference sequence). The V gene lost 0 bases and the J gene lost 7 bases, with 16 bases spanning the gap. CDR3 length: 16 residues. The CDR3 DNA is TGCAGTGCTAGAGAAGGGGCGTCCGGTGGAAATTCACCCCTCCACTTT. Protein sequence: CSAREGASGGNSPLHF.

This clonotype was observed many times. The chain has TRBV5-4 and TRBJ2-3; 9 nucleotides match TRBD2. The V and J ends lost 0 bases and 2 bases, in that order; junction bases with no gene match: 4. This CDR3 has 16 residues. The germline V gene encodes CDR1 SGHNT and CDR2 YYREEE (reference sequence). The CDR3 reads CASSLGTSVLTDTQYF. The DNA for the CDR3 is TGTGCCAGCAGCTTGGGGACTAGCGTCCTCACAGATACGCAGTATTTT.

This clonotype was seen at least ten times. The genes are TRBV7-2 and TRBJ1-2, with D tentatively TRBD1 (6 bases). Trimming shortened V by 5 bases and J by 4 bases, and 11 bases separated the two germline ends. CDR1 is SGHTA, CDR2 FQGNSA, per germline. The CDR3 consists of 13 residues. CDR3 sequence: CASSLTGIYGYTF. The CDR3 coding sequence is TGTGCCAGCAGCCTAACAGGGATCTATGGCTACACCTTC.

This clonotype appeared many times. The V call is TRBV14, the J call TRBJ1-2; 11 nucleotides align to TRBD1. Per the germline V gene, CDR1 is SGHDN and CDR2 is FVKESK. The CDR3 runs to 17 residues. The junction had 7 bases not matched to a gene; V was cut back by 1 base and J by 3 bases. CDR3 protein: CASSQALGQGVDYGYTF. CDR3 in DNA: TGTGCCAGCAGCCAAGCGCTGGGACAGGGGGTCGACTATGGCTACACCTTC.

To note about this clonotype: A much more abundant neighbour one base away suggests this may be a read error. The chain uses TRBV7-9 and TRBJ2-1, with 8 bases that match TRBD2. V lost 1 base, J lost 2 bases, and 4 bases stayed unmatched. Germline V lookup: CDR1 SEHNR, CDR2 FQNEAQ (reference sequence). The length of the CDR3 is 16 residues. The CDR3 DNA reads as TGTGCCAGCAGCTTAGGGACTAGCAGACCCTACAATGAGCAGTTCTTC. Protein sequence: CASSLGTSRPYNEQFF.

This clonotype was counted at least ten times. The chain combines TRBV7-2 with TRBJ2-5; TRBD2 aligns across 7 bases. The V gene end was trimmed by 1 base and the J gene end by 7 bases; junction bases not matched to a gene: 3. This CDR3 is 13 amino acids long. The V gene's germline CDR1 is SGHTA and CDR2 FQGNSA. CDR3 in DNA: TGTGCCAGCAGCTTAGGCCCGGGGGGGACCCAGTACTTC. This gives the protein CASSLGPGGTQYF.

The chain is built from TRBV10-3 and TRBJ2-2; D is unclear. Germline values: CDR1 ENHRY, CDR2 SYGVKD. CDR3 length equals 15 residues. V shed 3 bases and J shed 0 bases, with 8 bases lying between them. CDR3: CAISEYGANTGELFF. In DNA, the CDR3 is TGTGCCATCAGTGAATACGGCGCGAACACCGGGGAGCTGTTTTTT.

About this clonotype: A single base separates this from a much larger clone, so it may be a read error. The gene calls are TRBV10-3 and TRBJ1-2; 7 bases are shared with TRBD1. This CDR3 spans 14 amino acids. Germline values: CDR1 ENHRY, CDR2 SYGVKD. The CDR3 DNA reads TGTGCCGTCAGTGAGGACAGGACTAACTATGGCTACACCTTC. This codes for CAVSEDRTNYGYTF.

This clonotype was recorded at least ten times. The V gene is TRBV20-1, the J gene TRBJ2-3; the match to TRBD2 covers 9 bases. CDR1 is DFQATT, CDR2 SNEGSKA, per germline (reference sequence). This CDR3 has 15 amino acids. With V trimmed by 0 bases and J by 6 bases, 7 bases remained unmatched. DNA for the CDR3: TGCAGTGCTAGAGAAGCCAGCGGGGGGAGGGATACGCAGTATTTT. Protein product: CSAREASGGRDTQYF.

This clonotype was detected many times. The chain combines TRBV7-2 with TRBJ2-7; 12 nucleotides align to TRBD2. V trimming: 6 bases; J trimming: 6 bases; junction bases outside the gene matches: 6. The CDR3 loop spans 14 amino acids. Germline V CDR1 and CDR2: SGHTA, FQGNSA. The CDR3 nucleotides read TGTGCCAGCAGTGGAGCGGGACTAGCGGGCGAGCAGTACTTC. Translating it yields CASSGAGLAGEQYF.

This clonotype has at least ten counts. The rearrangement links TRBV7-9 to TRBJ2-1; 7 bases line up with TRBD2. The J segment lost 10 bases and the V segment lost 5 bases, leaving 8 bases of the junction unmatched. Germline V gives CDR1 SEHNR, CDR2 FQNEAQ (reference sequence). The CDR3 runs 13 residues. The CDR3: CASSIQIGGEQFF. The CDR3 DNA reads TGTGCCAGCAGCATTCAGATCGGGGGGGAGCAGTTCTTC.

This clonotype was counted at least ten times. V is TRBV10-3 and J is TRBJ2-6, with D hard to call. The CDR3 loop spans 15 amino acids. The germline V and J ends were trimmed by 9 bases and 0 bases, with 12 bases remaining between them. The germline V gene has CDR1 ENHRY and CDR2 SYGVKD. The CDR3 region is CAITDGSSGANVLTF. DNA of the CDR3: TGTGCCATAACCGACGGGTCCTCTGGGGCCAACGTCCTGACTTTC.

This clonotype has just a few counts. This chain uses TRBV5-1 with TRBJ2-1; 10 positions agree with TRBD1. Germline loops: CDR1 SGHRS, CDR2 YFSETQ. With V trimmed by 5 bases and J by 5 bases, 10 bases remained unmatched. The CDR3 loop spans 16 amino acids. CDR3 protein: CASSLEGTGVNNEQFF. DNA of the CDR3: TGCGCCAGCAGTCTGGAGGGGACAGGGGTTAACAATGAGCAGTTCTTC.